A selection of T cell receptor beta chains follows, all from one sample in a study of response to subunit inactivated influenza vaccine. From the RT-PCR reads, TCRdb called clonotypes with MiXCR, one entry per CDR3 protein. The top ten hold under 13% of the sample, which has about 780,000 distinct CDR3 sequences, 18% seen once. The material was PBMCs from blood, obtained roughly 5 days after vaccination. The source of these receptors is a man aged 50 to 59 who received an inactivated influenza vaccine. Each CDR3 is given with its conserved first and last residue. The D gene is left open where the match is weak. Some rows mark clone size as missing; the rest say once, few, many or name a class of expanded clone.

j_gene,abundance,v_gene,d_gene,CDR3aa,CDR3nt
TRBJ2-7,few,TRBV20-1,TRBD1,CSGTGGYEQYF,TGCAGTGGGACAGGGGGCTACGAGCAGTACTTC
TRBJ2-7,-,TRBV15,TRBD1,CATSSPGQGGREQYF,TGTGCCACCAGCAGTCCGGGACAGGGTGGCCGGGAGCAGTACTTC
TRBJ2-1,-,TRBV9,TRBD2,CASSLGGSGNYNEQFF,TGTGCCAGCAGCCTTGGGGGTAGCGGGAACTACAATGAGCAGTTCTTC
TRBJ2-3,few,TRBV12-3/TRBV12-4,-,CASSLISLGGRRADTQYF,TGTGCCAGCAGTCTCATATCTCTAGGGGGGCGGCGGGCAGATACGCAGTATTTT
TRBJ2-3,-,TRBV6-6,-,CASSVPGSDTQYF,TGTGCCAGCAGCGTTCCAGGGTCAGATACGCAGTATTTT
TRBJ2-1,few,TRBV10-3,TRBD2,CAISESSTGTSKNEQFF,TGTGCCATCAGTGAGTCCTCTACCGGGACTAGCAAGAATGAGCAGTTCTTC
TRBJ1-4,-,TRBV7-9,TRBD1,CASSLGTGIEKLFF,TGTGCCAGCAGCTTAGGGACAGGAATTGAAAAACTGTTTTTT
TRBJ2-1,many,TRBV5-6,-,CASSLEAGPYNEQFF,TGTGCCAGCAGCTTGGAGGCAGGACCCTACAATGAGCAGTTCTTC
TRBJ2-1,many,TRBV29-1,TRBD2,CSVEGIAGLDEQFF,TGCAGCGTTGAAGGGATAGCGGGACTGGATGAGCAGTTCTTC
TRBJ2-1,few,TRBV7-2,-,CASSLVAGNHEQFF,TGTGCCAGCAGCTTAGTCGCGGGGAATCATGAGCAGTTCTTC
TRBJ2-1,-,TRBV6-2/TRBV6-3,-,CASSYSEGQIYEQFF,TGTGCCAGCAGTTACTCGGAGGGCCAGATATATGAGCAGTTCTTC
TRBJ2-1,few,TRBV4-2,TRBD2,CASSQLSGRMDEQFF,TGTGCCAGCAGCCAACTTAGCGGGAGGATGGATGAGCAGTTCTTC
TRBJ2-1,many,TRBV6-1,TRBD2,CASRGGLSYNEQFF,TGTGCCTCTCGGGGGGGCCTCTCCTACAATGAGCAGTTCTTC
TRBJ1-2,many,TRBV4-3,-,CASSQTRNALVHTF,TGCGCCAGCAGCCAAACCCGAAATGCCTTAGTTCACACCTTC
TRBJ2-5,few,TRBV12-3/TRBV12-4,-,CASSLLSRGLQETQYF,TGTGCCAGCAGTCTGTTATCCAGGGGCCTGCAAGAGACCCAGTACTTC
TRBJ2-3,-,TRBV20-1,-,CSATILARARFGQYF,TGCAGTGCCACCATATTGGCCCGGGCTAGGTTTGGGCAGTATTTT
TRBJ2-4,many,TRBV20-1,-,CSAMPPGRRGNIQYF,TGCAGTGCTATGCCTCCGGGAAGACGCGGGAACATTCAGTACTTC
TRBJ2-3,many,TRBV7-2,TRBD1,CASSPGTASTDTQYF,TGTGCCAGCAGCCCCGGGACAGCTAGCACAGATACGCAGTATTTT
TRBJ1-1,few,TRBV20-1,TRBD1,CSADRGRYTEAFF,TGCAGTGCTGACAGGGGACGGTACACTGAAGCTTTCTTT
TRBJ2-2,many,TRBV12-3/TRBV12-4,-,CASSLEQGNTGELFF,TGTGCCAGCAGTTTAGAACAGGGGAACACCGGGGAGCTGTTTTTT